The clone carrying this T cell receptor beta chain was detected ten times or more. Its antigen is unknown. This entry comes from a study of T cells in Graves' hyperthyroidism and ophthalmopathy. Exclusion criteria comprised uncontrolled infection, other autoimmune disease, pregnancy or lactation. On the basis of clinical symptoms, serum thyroxine and TRAb, thyroid ultrasound and orbital computed tomography, diagnoses were made. Findings and limits, study-wide: From stable hyperthyroidism, ophthalmopathy was separated by a 13 V-J model. Most thyroid clonotypes with frequency above 0.001 were detected in blood.

The V and J ends lost 7 bases and 1 base respectively, with 7 bases between them. The CDR3 runs 12 residues. In germline, CDR1 is MNHNS, CDR2 SASEGT. Using RNA transcripts as the source, TCR beta CDR3 regions were amplified. A first-round RT-PCR of the TCR CDR3 used the HTBI primer set. In TCRdb, the multiplex PCR reads were re-called with MiXCR into one record per CDR3 protein. The table has 600,000 or so distinct CDR3 sequences, 11% to 15% seen once. Sequencing was performed on blood. This chain links TRBV6-1 with TRBJ2-5; D gene ambiguous. The clonotype comes from a woman aged 18 to 35 with Graves' ophthalmopathy. The CDR3 spells CASNSPQETQYF. The CDR3 nucleotides are TGTGCCAGCAACAGCCCCCAAGAGACCCAGTACTTC.